Shown below are 7 T cell receptor beta chains from a single sample sequenced in a study of cytomegalovirus exposure and HLA in healthy donors. Measured with immunoSEQ multiplex PCR; TCRdb has only the in-frame clones, and not every one. Of about 160,000 clones in the sample, just under 90% were seen once. The specimen sequenced was PBMCs. The source of these receptors is a young woman in good health and CMV-seropositive.

The chain combines TRBV6-4 with TRBJ1-2, with D possibly TRBD1 on 5 matching bases. Germline lookup yields CDR1 MRHNA and CDR2 SNTAGT. Trimming shortened V by 0 bases and J by 2 bases, and 13 bases separated the two germline ends. The CDR3 totals 16 residues. The DNA for the CDR3 is TGTGCCAGCAGTGACTCGAATGGGGGGGTCAACTATGGCTACACCTTC. Translation gives CASSDSNGGVNYGYTF.

The rearrangement links TRBV7-9 to TRBJ2-7; tentative D call: TRBD1 (5 bases). The CDR3 is 13 amino acids. Germline V gene lookup returns CDR1 SEHNR and CDR2 FQNEAQ (reference sequence). V lost 2 bases to trimming and J lost 3 bases, with 8 bases between them. The CDR3 here is CASSLSRDYEQYF. The CDR3 DNA sequence: TGTGCCAGCAGCTTATCCAGGGACTACGAGCAGTACTTC.

V usage is TRBV11-2 and J usage is TRBJ1-1; 10 nucleotides line up with TRBD1. The CDR3 covers 15 residues. The germline gives CDR1 SGHAT, CDR2 FQNNGV. V was clipped by 5 bases and J by 7 bases; unmatched bases: 10. The CDR3 sequence: CASSHPTGGVSEAFF. CDR3 DNA: TGTGCCAGCAGCCATCCGACAGGGGGCGTAAGTGAAGCTTTCTTT.

This chain joins TRBV5-1 and TRBJ2-7; 7 nucleotides align to TRBD2. V lost 4 bases to trimming and J lost 2 bases; unmatched junction nucleotides: 9. The CDR3 is made up of 15 amino acids. Per the germline V gene, CDR1 is SGHRS and CDR2 is YFSETQ. CDR3 region: CASSPQAGPAYEQYF. The CDR3, as DNA: TGCGCCAGCAGCCCACAAGCGGGACCCGCCTACGAGCAGTACTTC.

This clone was found once. This CDR3 is CASSEWGSGNSYEQYF. The CDR3 coding sequence is TGTGCCAGCAGTGAATGGGGTAGCGGGAACTCCTACGAGCAGTACTTC. The chain recombines TRBV2 with TRBJ2-7; 8 positions match TRBD2. The CDR3 is made up of 16 amino acids. V gave up 2 bases and J gave up 0 bases; unmatched junction bases: 6. Germline lookup yields CDR1 SNHLY and CDR2 FYNNEI.

This chain links TRBV5-1 with TRBJ2-7, with D perhaps matching TRBD2 (6 bases). Trimming shortened V by 5 bases and J by 10 bases, and 16 bases separated the two germline ends. The germline CDR1 and CDR2 sequences are SGHRS and YFSETQ. The CDR3 extends over 12 amino acids. For the CDR3, the DNA is TGCGCCAGCAGGGTTGACGGGGGTAGTCAGTACTTC. Its translation: CASRVDGGSQYF.

The chain uses TRBV11-2 and TRBJ1-2, with TRBD1 identical over 7 bases. Germline trimming cut 4 bases from V and 4 bases from J; bases unmatched to any gene: 3. CDR1 is SGHAT and CDR2 is FQNNGV in the germline V gene. The CDR3 is 13 residues long. The chain's CDR3 is CASSSDRTYGYTF. DNA for the CDR3: TGTGCCAGCAGCTCGGACAGGACCTATGGCTACACCTTC. The whole variable domain, filled in from reference TRBV11-2 and TRBJ1-2, reads EAGVAQSPRYKIIEKRQSVAFWCNPISGHATLYWYQQILGQGPKLLIQFQNNGVVDDSQLPKDRFSAERLKGVDSTLKIQPAKLEDSAVYLCASSSDRTYGYTFGSGTRLTVV.